This T cell receptor beta chain was captured by sequencing in a study of CD8 T cells in ankylosing spondylitis. Broader study findings: Several highly homologous variants made up a TCR beta motif, and this motif appeared characteristic of ankylosing spondylitis blood.

On this clonotype itself: The antigen is undetermined.

MiXCR was run by TCRdb on the 5' RACE reads, yielding one entry per CDR3 protein. This sample has fewer than 500,000 distinct CDR3 sequences, with 20% to 25% found just once. The V end lost 3 bases, the J end lost 14 bases, and 15 bases lay between the germline ends. The CDR3 is made up of 12 amino acids. Per germline, CDR1 SEHNR and CDR2 FQNEAQ (reference sequence). V usage is TRBV7-9 and J usage is TRBJ2-3; the D call may be TRBD1 or TRBD2 (5 bases each). The sequenced material came from blood, either unsorted or a sorted T cell fraction (not recorded which). This clonotype originated in a male donor with ankylosing spondylitis. The CDR3 loop reads CASSFGTGVMYF. The CDR3 DNA reads TGTGCCAGCAGCTTCGGGACCGGAGTGATGTATTTT.